Included here is one T cell receptor (beta chain) sequence, with context. TCRdb's table, derived via immunoSEQ multiplex PCR, lists solely in-frame clones and lacks some. The table has approximately 400,000 clones, approximately 95% seen once; the top ten hold approximately 0.018%. This specimen belongs to a study of shared T cell receptors in the human thymus. This TCR was recovered from a human donor. Sequences were obtained from thymocytes.

CDR3 sequence (DNA): TGTGCCATCAGAGGCCGATGGGTAGGGGGCGAGATTGGCTACACCTTC. Its translation: CAIRGRWVGGEIGYTF. V gene TRBV10-3 combines with J gene TRBJ1-2; TRBD1 matches at 7 bases. V was pared by 6 bases and J by 7 bases, with 17 bases of the junction left unmatched. Germline CDR1 reads ENHRY; CDR2 reads SYGVKD. The length of the CDR3 is 16 residues.